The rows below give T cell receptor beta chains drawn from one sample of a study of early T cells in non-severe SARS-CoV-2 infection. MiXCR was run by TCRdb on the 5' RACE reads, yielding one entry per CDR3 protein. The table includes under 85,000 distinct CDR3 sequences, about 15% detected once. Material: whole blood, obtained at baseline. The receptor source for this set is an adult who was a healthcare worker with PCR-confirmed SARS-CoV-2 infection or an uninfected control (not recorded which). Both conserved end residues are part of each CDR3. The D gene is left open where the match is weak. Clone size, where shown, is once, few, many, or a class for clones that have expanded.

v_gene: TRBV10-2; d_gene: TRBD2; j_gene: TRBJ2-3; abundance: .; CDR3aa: CATRTSSTDTQYF; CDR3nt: TGCGCCACCAGGACTAGCAGCACAGATACGCAGTATTTT
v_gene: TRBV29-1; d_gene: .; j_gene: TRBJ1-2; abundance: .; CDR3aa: CSVVPLGSAGGLGYTF; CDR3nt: TGCAGCGTTGTTCCTCTAGGGTCCGCTGGGGGTCTTGGCTACACCTTC
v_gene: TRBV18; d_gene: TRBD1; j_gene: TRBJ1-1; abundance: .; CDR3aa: CASSRGRQGETEAFF; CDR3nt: TGTGCCAGCTCACGCGGCAGACAGGGAGAGACTGAAGCTTTCTTT
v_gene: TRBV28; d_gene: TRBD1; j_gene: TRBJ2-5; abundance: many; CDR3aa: CASSPNPGQGALETQYF; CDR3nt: TGTGCCAGCAGTCCTAATCCGGGACAGGGGGCTTTGGAGACCCAGTACTTC
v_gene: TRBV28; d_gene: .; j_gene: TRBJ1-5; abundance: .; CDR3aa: CASSSHAGPLNQPQHF; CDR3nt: TGTGCCAGCAGTTCTCATGCCGGCCCGCTTAATCAGCCCCAGCATTTT
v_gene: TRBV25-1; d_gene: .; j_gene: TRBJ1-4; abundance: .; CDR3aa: CASSEGGATNEKLFF; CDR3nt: TGTGCCAGCAGTGAAGGGGGGGCAACTAATGAAAAACTGTTTTTT
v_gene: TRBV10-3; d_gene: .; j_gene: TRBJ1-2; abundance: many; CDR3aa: CAVRQDVNYGYTF; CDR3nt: TGTGCCGTCCGACAGGACGTTAACTATGGCTACACCTTC
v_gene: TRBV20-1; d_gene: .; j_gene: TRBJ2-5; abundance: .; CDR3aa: CSATPPLGAAETQYF; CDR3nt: TGCAGTGCTACGCCTCCGCTCGGGGCCGCGGAGACCCAGTACTTC
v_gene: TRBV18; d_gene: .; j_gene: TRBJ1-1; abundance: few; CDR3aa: CASSRDTPTEAFF; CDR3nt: TGTGCCAGCTCACGGGATACACCGACTGAAGCTTTCTTT
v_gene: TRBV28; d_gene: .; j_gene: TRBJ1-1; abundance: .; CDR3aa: CASTMNRGGAFF; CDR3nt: TGTGCCAGCACTATGAATAGGGGGGGAGCTTTCTTT
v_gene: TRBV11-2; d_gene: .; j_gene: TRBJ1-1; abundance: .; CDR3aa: CASTLRRSFEAFF; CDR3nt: TGTGCCAGCACCCTCCGCAGGAGTTTTGAAGCTTTCTTT
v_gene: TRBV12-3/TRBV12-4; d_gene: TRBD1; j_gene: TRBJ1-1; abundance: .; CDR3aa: CASSFYHPGQGLNTEAFF; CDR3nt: TGTGCCAGCAGTTTTTATCATCCGGGACAGGGTTTGAACACTGAAGCTTTCTTT
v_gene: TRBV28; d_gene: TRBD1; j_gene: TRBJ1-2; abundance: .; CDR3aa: CASRLTGDFNYGYTF; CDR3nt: TGTGCCAGCAGGCTTACAGGGGATTTTAACTATGGCTACACCTTC
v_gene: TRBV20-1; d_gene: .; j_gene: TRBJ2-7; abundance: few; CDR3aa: CSAPEGPAPYEQYF; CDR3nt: TGCAGTGCTCCCGAGGGGCCAGCTCCCTACGAGCAGTACTTC
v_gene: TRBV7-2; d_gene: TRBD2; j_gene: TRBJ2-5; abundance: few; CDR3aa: CASSPGTTRAQETQYF; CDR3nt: TGTGCCAGCAGCCCCGGGACTACTAGGGCCCAAGAGACCCAGTACTTC
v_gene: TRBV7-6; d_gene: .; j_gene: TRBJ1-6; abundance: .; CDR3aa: CASSPLDRGSYNSPLHF; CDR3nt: TGTGCCAGCAGCCCACTTGATAGGGGGTCCTATAATTCACCCCTCCACTTT
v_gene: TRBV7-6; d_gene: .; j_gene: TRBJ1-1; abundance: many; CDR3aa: CASSPGVAALNTEAFF; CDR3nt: TGTGCCAGCAGCCCTGGGGTAGCGGCCTTGAACACTGAAGCTTTCTTT
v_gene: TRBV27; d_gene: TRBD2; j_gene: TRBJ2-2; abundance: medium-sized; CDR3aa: CASARLADDTGELFF; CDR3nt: TGTGCCAGCGCCCGACTAGCGGACGACACCGGGGAGCTGTTTTTT
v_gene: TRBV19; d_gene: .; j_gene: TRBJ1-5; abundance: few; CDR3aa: CASSIQDHQPQHF; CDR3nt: TGTGCCAGTAGCATACAGGACCATCAGCCCCAGCATTTT
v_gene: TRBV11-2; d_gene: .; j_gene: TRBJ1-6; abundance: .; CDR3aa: CASSWEASYNSPLHF; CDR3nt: TGTGCCAGCAGCTGGGAGGCCTCCTATAATTCACCCCTCCACTTT
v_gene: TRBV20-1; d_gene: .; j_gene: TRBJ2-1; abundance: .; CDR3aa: CSARGAWSTTYSEQFF; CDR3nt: TGCAGTGCTAGAGGCGCCTGGAGCACAACCTACAGTGAGCAGTTCTTC
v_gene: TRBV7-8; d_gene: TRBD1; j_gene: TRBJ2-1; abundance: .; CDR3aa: CASSPDRESYNEQFF; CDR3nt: TGTGCCAGCAGCCCAGACAGGGAGTCCTACAATGAGCAGTTCTTC
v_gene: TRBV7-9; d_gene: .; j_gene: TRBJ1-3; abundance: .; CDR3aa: CASSLDLSSSENTIYF; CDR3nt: TGTGCCAGCAGCTTAGACCTGAGCAGCTCTGAAAACACCATATATTTT
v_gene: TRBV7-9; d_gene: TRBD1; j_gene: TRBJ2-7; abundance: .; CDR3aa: CASIDGTGYREQYF; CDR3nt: TGTGCCAGTATTGACGGGACAGGGTATCGCGAGCAGTACTTC
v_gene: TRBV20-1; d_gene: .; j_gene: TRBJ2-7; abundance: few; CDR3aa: CSAREGSYEQYF; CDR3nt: TGCAGTGCTAGAGAAGGAAGTTACGAGCAGTACTTC
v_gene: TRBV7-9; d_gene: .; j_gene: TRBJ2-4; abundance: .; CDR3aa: CASSLRGELQNIQYF; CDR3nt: TGTGCCAGCAGCTTAAGGGGAGAGCTTCAAAACATTCAGTACTTC
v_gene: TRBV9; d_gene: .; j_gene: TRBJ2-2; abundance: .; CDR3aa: CASSVATRLNTGELFF; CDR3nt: TGTGCCAGCAGCGTGGCGACTAGATTGAACACCGGGGAGCTGTTTTTT
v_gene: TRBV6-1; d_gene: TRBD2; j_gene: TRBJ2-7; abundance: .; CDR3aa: CASSVWEGDSYEQYF; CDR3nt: TGTGCCAGCAGTGTCTGGGAGGGAGACTCCTACGAGCAGTACTTC
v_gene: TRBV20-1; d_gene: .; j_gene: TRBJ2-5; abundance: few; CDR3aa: CSAGPLRGSEGTQYF; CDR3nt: TGCAGTGCTGGCCCCTTAAGGGGGAGTGAGGGGACCCAGTACTTC
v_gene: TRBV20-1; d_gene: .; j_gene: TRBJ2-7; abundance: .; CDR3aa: CSARDLEQYF; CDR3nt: TGCAGTGCTAGAGATCTCGAGCAGTACTTC
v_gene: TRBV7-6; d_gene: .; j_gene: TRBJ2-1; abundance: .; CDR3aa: CASSLARHNEQFF; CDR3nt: TGTGCCAGCAGCTTAGCTAGGCACAATGAGCAGTTCTTC
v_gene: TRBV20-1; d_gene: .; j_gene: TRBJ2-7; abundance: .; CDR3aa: CSAPRQAYEQYF; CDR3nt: TGCAGTGCCCCCCGACAGGCCTACGAGCAGTACTTC
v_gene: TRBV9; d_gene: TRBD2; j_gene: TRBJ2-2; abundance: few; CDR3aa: CASSVEGLAGYPGELFF; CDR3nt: TGTGCCAGCAGCGTAGAGGGGCTAGCGGGATATCCCGGGGAGCTGTTTTTT
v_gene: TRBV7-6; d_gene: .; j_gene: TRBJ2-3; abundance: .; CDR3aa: CASSPGTTVSTDTQYF; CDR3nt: TGTGCCAGCAGCCCCGGGACAACAGTGAGCACAGATACGCAGTATTTT